The next 32 T cell receptor beta chains were all read from a single sample in a study of T cells in Graves' hyperthyroidism and ophthalmopathy (dated by TCRdb to about 2019). The method was multiplex PCR. Sequencer: Illumina HiSeq 2000. The TCR beta CDR3 regions were amplified from the RNA transcripts. The first round of RT-PCR for the TCR CDR3 was performed with the HTBI primer set and the Qiagen OneStep RT-PCR kit. Using fastp trimming at Q25 and MiXCR clonotype assembly, TCRdb reanalyzed the public sequencing data and kept in-frame beta chains. Each entry is one CDR3 protein sequence, shown with its most common DNA and genes. For this sample the table gives some 350,000 distinct CDR3 sequences, of which about a sixth were detected only once. Of the sample, roughly 25% falls within the top ten clones. Sequencing was performed on blood. These receptor sequences come from a woman aged 18 to 35 with Graves' hyperthyroidism that later progressed to Graves' ophthalmopathy.

The chain recombines TRBV9 with TRBJ2-1, with TRBD2 identical over 7 bases. Germline CDR1 SGDLS, CDR2 YYNGEE. This CDR3 has 18 residues. The trim removed 4 bases at V and 5 bases at J, leaving 18 bases unmatched. CDR3: CASSPHPETSWGDNEQFF. The DNA of the CDR3 is TGTGCCAGCAGCCCACATCCCGAGACTAGCTGGGGAGACAATGAGCAGTTCTTC.

This clonotype was recorded at least ten times. The genes are TRBV24-1 and TRBJ2-5; D might be TRBD1 (6 bases). CDR3 length equals 17 residues. V shed 1 base and J shed 0 bases, with 14 bases lying between them. The germline CDR1 and CDR2 sequences are KGHDR and SFDVKD. The CDR3 protein is CATSDFAGDKYQETQYF. The CDR3 coding sequence is TGTGCCACCAGTGATTTCGCCGGGGACAAGTACCAAGAGACCCAGTACTTC.

The chain employs TRBV30 and TRBJ2-2, with D possibly being TRBD2 (5 bases). In germline, CDR1 is GTSNPN, CDR2 SVGIG (reference sequence). The CDR3 loop spans 20 amino acids. Trimming stripped 0 bases from V and 0 bases from J, with 23 bases between. The CDR3 loop reads CAWSVGAGLHWRANTGELFF. CDR3 DNA: TGTGCCTGGAGTGTAGGTGCGGGTCTACACTGGCGGGCGAACACCGGGGAGCTGTTTTTT.

The chain uses TRBV28 and TRBJ1-1, with D possibly TRBD1 on 5 matching bases. Looked up from germline, CDR1 is MDHEN and CDR2 is SYDVKM. V lost 7 bases to trimming and J lost 2 bases, with 11 bases between them. The CDR3 is 13 residues long. The CDR3 DNA is TGTGCCAGCACGTCCAGGGTAAACACTGAAGCTTTCTTT. Encoded protein: CASTSRVNTEAFF.

In its sample, this clonotype was seen many times. The J gene is TRBJ2-1, the V gene TRBV10-3; maybe TRBD2 (8 bases). Germline CDR1 reads ENHRY; CDR2 reads SYGVKD. The CDR3 consists of 15 residues. V lost 6 bases, J lost 8 bases, and 20 bases lay in between. This chain's CDR3 is CAIRQGGTRGDEQFF. In DNA form, the CDR3 reads TGTGCCATCAGGCAGGGGGGGACTAGGGGTGATGAGCAGTTCTTC.

The chain is built from TRBV5-4 and TRBJ2-3, with D possibly being TRBD1 or TRBD2 (5 bases each). Germline CDR1 and CDR2: SGHNT and YYREEE (reference sequence). The CDR3 is 18 amino acids. Trimming removed 2 bases at V and 0 bases at J, with 19 bases between. The CDR3 reads CASSFKRMHRTSTDTQYF. For the CDR3, the DNA is TGTGCCAGCAGCTTTAAGCGAATGCACAGGACTAGCACAGATACGCAGTATTTT.

The sample holds many counts of this clonotype. This chain joins TRBV20-1 and TRBJ1-5; D is unclear. The germline gives CDR1 DFQATT, CDR2 SNEGSKA (reference sequence). V was clipped by 6 bases and J by 7 bases, with 19 bases between them. The CDR3 extends over 14 amino acids. In DNA, the CDR3 is TGCAGTGCGGGGAGACCCTACTTGGGACAGCCCCAGCATTTT. Its translation is CSAGRPYLGQPQHF.

This clonotype appeared many times. The chain links TRBV20-1 to TRBJ2-4; maybe TRBD2 (5 bases). V lost 4 bases and J lost 5, with 15 bases in between. The CDR3 covers 14 residues. CDR1 is DFQATT, CDR2 SNEGSKA, per germline (reference sequence). The CDR3 loop reads CSAKEGSDQNIQYF. The CDR3 coding sequence is TGCAGTGCTAAGGAAGGGAGCGATCAAAACATTCAGTACTTC.

The J gene is TRBJ1-1, the V gene TRBV4-1, with 11 bases that match TRBD1. Germline V CDR1 and CDR2: MGHRA, YSYEKL. The CDR3 length is 16 residues. V trimming: 4 bases; J trimming: 1 base; junction bases outside the gene matches: 5. CDR3 loop: CASSLEGTGGNTEAFF. In DNA form, the CDR3 reads TGCGCCAGCAGCCTGGAGGGGACAGGGGGGAACACTGAAGCTTTCTTT.

The chain combines TRBV7-2 with TRBJ1-2, with 12 positions matching TRBD1. CDR3 size: 15 residues. V gave up 4 bases and J gave up 4 bases; unmatched junction bases: 4. The germline gives CDR1 SGHTA, CDR2 FQGNSA. The CDR3: CASSSGQGAIYGYTF. CDR3 DNA sequence: TGTGCCAGCAGCTCGGGACAGGGGGCGATCTATGGCTACACCTTC. The complete variable domain, with remaining parts taken from reference TRBV7-2 and TRBJ1-2, reads GAGVSQSPSNKVTEKGKDVELRCDPISGHTALYWYRQSLGQGLEFLIYFQGNSAPDKSGLPSDRFSAERTGGSVSTLTIQRTQQEDSAVYLCASSSGQGAIYGYTFGSGTRLTVV.

This clonotype has just a few counts. The chain links TRBV27 to TRBJ2-1, with 13 bases fitting TRBD2. Germline V gene lookup returns CDR1 MNHEY and CDR2 SMNVEV (reference sequence). V was clipped by 5 bases and J by 3 bases; unmatched bases: 4. This CDR3 contains 16 residues. The CDR3 DNA reads as TGTGCCAGCAGTGAGACTAGCGGGAGGATCTACAATGAGCAGTTCTTC. Translation gives CASSETSGRIYNEQFF.

The table lists this clonotype with a few counts. The chain is built from TRBV11-2 and TRBJ1-1; the D gene is possibly TRBD1 (5 bases). Trimming cost V 7 bases and J 5 bases, with 17 bases left between them. Germline assignment: CDR1 SGHAT and CDR2 FQNNGV. CDR3 length: 14 residues. The CDR3 protein is CASTVNGALTEAFF. CDR3 nucleotides: TGTGCCAGCACCGTTAACGGGGCGCTTACTGAAGCTTTCTTT.

This clonotype occurred a few times. The chain joins TRBV4-3 to TRBJ2-3, with 10 positions matching TRBD2. This CDR3 is 14 amino acids long. Germline lookup yields CDR1 LGHNA and CDR2 YSLEER. Trimming cost V 1 base and J 5 bases; bases outside gene matches: 0. The chain's CDR3 is CASSQGTSGDTQYF. The CDR3 DNA reads as TGCGCCAGCAGCCAAGGGACTAGCGGAGATACGCAGTATTTT.

This clonotype appeared many times. This sequence joins TRBV11-3 and TRBJ2-1, with D perhaps TRBD2 (6 bases). The CDR3 spans 15 residues. From germline, CDR1 is SGHNT and CDR2 YENEEA. Trimming cost V 8 bases and J 3 bases, with 17 bases left between them. The CDR3 spells CASSGGVTGYNEQFF. CDR3 nucleotides: TGTGCCAGCTCTGGAGGGGTAACGGGCTACAATGAGCAGTTCTTC.

The CDR3 nucleotides read TGTGCCAGCAGCCAAGATGAGACAGGGACGAACACCGGGGAGCTGTTTTTT. Its protein product is CASSQDETGTNTGELFF. V and J are TRBV14 and TRBJ2-2; 7 bases align to TRBD1. The germline V gene encodes CDR1 SGHDN and CDR2 FVKESK. CDR3 size: 17 residues. After removal of 0 bases from V and 0 bases from J, the junction contained 4 bases not matched to a gene.

There are many counts of this clonotype. The chain employs TRBV6-1 and TRBJ2-3; no firm D call. Germline V gives CDR1 MNHNS, CDR2 SASEGT. The CDR3 runs 16 residues. The germline V and J ends were trimmed by 5 bases and 0 bases, with 15 bases remaining between them. The CDR3 DNA follows: TGTGCCAGCAGTCCGAAGGATTGGCTTAGCACAGATACGCAGTATTTT. Protein: CASSPKDWLSTDTQYF.

The sample holds a few counts of this clonotype. The chain uses TRBV6-6 and TRBJ2-7, with D possibly being TRBD2 (5 bases). The CDR3 loop spans 14 amino acids. Germline V gene lookup returns CDR1 MNHNY and CDR2 SVGAGI (reference sequence). V lost 2 bases, J lost 1 base, and 9 bases lay in between. The DNA of the CDR3 is TGTGCCAGCAGTTACGATCCGGGATCCTACGAGCAGTACTTC. Its protein product is CASSYDPGSYEQYF.

This chain uses TRBV19 with TRBJ2-4; D remains unclear. V lost 3 bases and J 2 bases, leaving 17 bases between the germline ends. CDR3 length: 17 residues. The germline V gene has CDR1 LNHDA and CDR2 SQIVND (reference sequence). CDR3 DNA sequence: TGTGCCAGTAGTATCACCCAGGACCTGCTAACCAAAAACATTCAGTACTTC. Amino acids: CASSITQDLLTKNIQYF.

This clonotype was seen many times. The chain combines TRBV30 with TRBJ2-3, with 8 bases that match TRBD1. The V gene's germline CDR1 is GTSNPN and CDR2 SVGIG (reference sequence). The CDR3 length is 15 residues. V was clipped by 0 bases and J by 1 base; unmatched bases: 3. CDR3 amino acids: CAWSVRQGRTDTQYF. The CDR3 nucleotides read TGTGCCTGGAGTGTACGACAGGGGCGCACAGATACGCAGTATTTT.

V gene TRBV3-1 combines with J gene TRBJ1-5, with D possibly matching TRBD1 (5 bases). CDR1 and CDR2 from the germline V gene are LGHDT and YNNKEL (reference sequence). This CDR3 has 15 amino acids. The V end was cut by 4 bases, the J end by 5 bases, with 15 bases between. The CDR3 region is CASSRAGTADQPQHF. The CDR3 DNA reads as TGTGCCAGCAGCCGAGCGGGGACGGCAGATCAGCCCCAGCATTTT.

This clonotype has more than one count but fewer than ten. A much larger clone lies one base from this, so it may be a read error. The J gene is TRBJ1-5, the V gene TRBV7-9; D unclear. This CDR3 has 15 residues. Deletions cut 5 bases from V and 0 bases from J, with 11 bases between. CDR1 and CDR2 from the germline V gene are SEHNR and FQNEAQ (reference sequence). DNA of the CDR3: TGTGCCAGCAGCCCCGCGGGGAATAGCAATCAGCCCCAGCATTTT. It specifies CASSPAGNSNQPQHF.

The table lists this clonotype with many counts. The chain carries TRBV6-2 or TRBV6-3 and TRBJ1-1; D ambiguous. V was trimmed by 6 bases and J by 7 bases, leaving 9 bases between them. Germline V gives CDR1 MNHEY, CDR2 SVGEGT. This CDR3 is 11 amino acids long. CDR3: CASSWKNEAFF. The CDR3 DNA is TGTGCCAGCAGCTGGAAGAATGAAGCTTTCTTT.

V gene TRBV9 combines with J gene TRBJ1-1; D is uncertain. Germline V CDR1 and CDR2: SGDLS, YYNGEE. The CDR3 has 15 amino acids. Trimming left V 0 bases short and J 0 bases short, with 9 bases between. CDR3 coding DNA: TGTGCCAGCAGCGTAGATTTCAGATTGAACACTGAAGCTTTCTTT. Protein product: CASSVDFRLNTEAFF. The entire variable domain, with the rest obtained from reference TRBV9 and TRBJ1-1, is as follows: DSGVTQTPKHLITATGQRVTLRCSPRSGDLSVYWYQQSLDQGLQFLIQYYNGEERAKGNILERFSAQQFPDLHSELNLSSLELGDSALYFCASSVDFRLNTEAFFGQGTRLTVV.

This clonotype was observed at least ten times. The V gene is TRBV20-1, the J gene TRBJ2-7; 7 bases align to TRBD2. Germline CDR1 DFQATT, CDR2 SNEGSKA (reference sequence). V gave up 0 bases and J gave up 4 bases; unmatched junction bases: 12. This CDR3 spans 16 amino acids. The CDR3 region is CSARDPSGIRLYEQYF. The CDR3, as DNA: TGCAGTGCTAGAGATCCGAGCGGGATAAGACTTTACGAGCAGTACTTC.

The chain combines TRBV5-1 with TRBJ2-7; D not resolved. The CDR3 runs 13 residues. V lost 4 bases and J 1 base, leaving 9 bases between the germline ends. Germline loops: CDR1 SGHRS, CDR2 YFSETQ. The CDR3 bases are TGCGCCAGCAGCCCGGACCCTTCCTACGAGCAGTACTTC. Translating gives CASSPDPSYEQYF.

This clonotype appeared many times. The chain couples TRBV7-9 to TRBJ2-1; 9 bases fit TRBD1. In germline, CDR1 is SEHNR, CDR2 FQNEAQ (reference sequence). The CDR3 has 16 amino acids. J was trimmed by 4 bases and V by 6 bases; bases with no gene match: 10. This CDR3 is CASSQQVGTGYNEQFF. The CDR3 nucleotides read TGTGCCAGCAGTCAACAAGTGGGGACAGGGTACAATGAGCAGTTCTTC. Using reference TRBV7-9 and TRBJ2-1 for the parts outside the CDR3, the full variable domain is DTGVSQNPRHKITKRGQNVTFRCDPISEHNRLYWYRQTLGQGPEFLTYFQNEAQLEKSRLLSDRFSAERPKGSFSTLEIQRTEQGDSAMYLCASSQQVGTGYNEQFFGPGTRLTVL.

The sample holds many counts of this clonotype. The CDR3 nucleotides read TGTGCCAGCAGTTCGTCCCGACAGGGATCAGATACGCAGTATTTT. Residues: CASSSSRQGSDTQYF. The chain combines TRBV28 with TRBJ2-3, with 7 bases identical to TRBD1. After removal of 4 bases from V and 4 bases from J, the junction contained 8 bases not matched to a gene. The CDR3 has 15 residues. Germline V lookup: CDR1 MDHEN, CDR2 SYDVKM.

The chain links TRBV18 to TRBJ2-1; 11 nucleotides align to TRBD2. The germline V gene has CDR1 KGHSH and CDR2 LQKENI. With V trimmed by 2 bases and J by 4 bases, 4 bases remained unmatched. This CDR3 has 16 residues. The chain's CDR3 is CASSPSGTSGYNEQFF. CDR3 in DNA: TGTGCCAGCTCACCAAGCGGGACTAGCGGATACAATGAGCAGTTCTTC.

This clonotype was recorded at least ten times. J is TRBJ2-2 and V is TRBV2, with D unclear. CDR3 size: 13 residues. V lost 7 bases and J lost 3, with 9 bases in between. Germline CDR1 reads SNHLY; CDR2 reads FYNNEI. CDR3 residues: CASTVEDTGELFF. CDR3 bases: TGTGCCAGCACGGTAGAGGACACCGGGGAGCTGTTTTTT. Together with reference TRBV2 and TRBJ2-2, the CDR3 gives the full variable domain: EPEVTQTPSHQVTQMGQEVILRCVPISNHLYFYWYRQILGQKVEFLVSFYNNEISEKSEIFDDQFSVERPDGSNFTLKIRSTKLEDSAMYFCASTVEDTGELFFGEGSRLTVL.

Turning to this clonotype: An end of the junction does not agree with germline; a read error may underlie this. The chain employs TRBV5-1 and TRBJ2-5, with D unclear. Germline V gene data show CDR1 as SGHRS and CDR2 as YFSETQ. This CDR3 has 13 amino acids. The CDR3 coding sequence is TGCGCCAGCAGCTTGGGAGGCGACGCCTACTATGACTTC. Its protein product is CASSLGGDAYYDF.

This clonotype occurred many times. The J gene is TRBJ2-7, the V gene TRBV11-2; 12 bases are shared with TRBD2. Germline trimming cut 5 bases from V and 6 bases from J; bases unmatched to any gene: 5. There are 14 residues in the CDR3. Germline CDR1 and CDR2: SGHAT and FQNNGV. The CDR3, as DNA: TGTGCCAGCAGCCTAGCGGGAGGGAGCGCCGAGCAGTACTTC. Protein: CASSLAGGSAEQYF.

This clonotype has only one observation. The rearrangement uses TRBV7-9 and TRBJ2-7; weak D call: TRBD1 (6 bases). Germline loops: CDR1 SEHNR, CDR2 FQNEAQ (reference sequence). The CDR3 is 15 amino acids. Deletions cut 4 bases from V and 0 bases from J, with 13 bases between. The chain's CDR3 is CASSSKGHSSYEQYF. CDR3 bases: TGTGCCAGCAGCTCCAAGGGACATTCCTCCTACGAGCAGTACTTC.